A single sample gave rise to the 28 T cell receptor beta chains below, sequenced in a study of blood T cell repertoires in COVID-19. Sequenced by immunoSEQ multiplex PCR; TCRdb stores in-frame clones only, minus some. The table has under 200,000 clones, around 81% seen once. The sample comprised peripheral blood. These receptor sequences come from a man in his 70s with active or convalescent COVID-19.

The rearrangement uses TRBV11-2 and TRBJ2-1, with 11 nucleotides matching TRBD1. V dropped 2 bases and J dropped 2; count of bases not matched to a gene: 5. Germline V gene data show CDR1 as SGHAT and CDR2 as FQNNGV. The CDR3 is made up of 17 amino acids. The chain's CDR3 is CASSLTRDRGAYNEQFF. The CDR3 region has the DNA TGTGCCAGCAGCTTAACCCGGGACAGGGGGGCCTACAATGAGCAGTTCTTC.

This rearrangement joins TRBV18 to TRBJ1-5; TRBD1 matches at 8 bases. CDR3 size: 14 residues. Trimming took 3 bases from V and 9 from J; bases not matched to a gene: 7. From germline, CDR1 is KGHSH and CDR2 LQKENI. The CDR3 DNA is TGTGCCAGCTCACCGGGACAGGCTTCGTGGCCCCAGCATTTT. Translating gives CASSPGQASWPQHF.

The chain employs TRBV19 and TRBJ2-1, with 10 nucleotides matching TRBD1. This CDR3 has 15 amino acids. CDR1 and CDR2 from the germline V gene are LNHDA and SQIVND (reference sequence). Trimming took 7 bases from V and 9 from J; bases not matched to a gene: 12. As DNA, the CDR3 is TGTGCCAGTAAGGGAGAGACAGGGGGCCTGGGTGAGCAGTTCTTC. This translates into CASKGETGGLGEQFF.

This chain connects TRBV6-2 or TRBV6-3 to TRBJ2-3; D is unclear. The CDR3 has 15 amino acids. V gave up 2 bases and J gave up 2 bases, with 11 bases separating them. Germline CDR1 MNHEY, CDR2 SVGEGT. The CDR3 protein is CASSYIVEATDTQYF. DNA for the CDR3: TGTGCCAGCAGTTACATCGTAGAGGCCACAGATACGCAGTATTTT.

V is TRBV18 and J is TRBJ2-5, with D possibly matching TRBD1 (6 bases). Germline V lookup: CDR1 KGHSH, CDR2 LQKENI. V gave up 4 bases and J gave up 1 base, with 13 bases separating them. The CDR3 extends over 15 amino acids. This chain's CDR3 is CASSRGQNFQETQYF. The CDR3 nucleotides are TGTGCCAGCTCACGTGGACAGAACTTCCAAGAGACCCAGTACTTC.

The rearrangement links TRBV28 to TRBJ1-1; D not resolved. The germline CDR1 and CDR2 sequences are MDHEN and SYDVKM. The CDR3 spans 15 residues. Trimming stripped 6 bases from V and 0 bases from J, with 14 bases between. CDR3 in amino acids: CASSPPPVMNTEAFF. The CDR3 DNA sequence: TGTGCCAGCAGCCCACCACCGGTAATGAACACTGAAGCTTTCTTT.

The chain uses TRBV18 and TRBJ1-5, with 9 bases aligning to TRBD1. This CDR3 comprises 14 residues. V dropped 5 bases and J dropped 4; count of bases not matched to a gene: 3. CDR1 is KGHSH and CDR2 is LQKENI in the germline V gene. This chain's CDR3 is CASSSTGGNQPQHF. The CDR3 region has the DNA TGTGCCAGCTCATCGACAGGGGGTAATCAGCCCCAGCATTTT.

For the CDR3, the DNA is TGCAGCGTTACAGGGGGTTGGAATCAGCCCCAGCATTTT. Protein product: CSVTGGWNQPQHF. The rearrangement joins TRBV29-1 to TRBJ1-5; 8 nucleotides line up with TRBD1. CDR1 SQVTM and CDR2 ANQGSEA come from the germline V gene. V lost 5 bases to trimming and J lost 4 bases; unmatched junction nucleotides: 4. This CDR3 region has 13 residues.

The rearrangement joins TRBV10-2 to TRBJ2-1; 14 nucleotides match TRBD2. Per the germline V gene, CDR1 is WSHSY and CDR2 is SAAADI. Trimming took 6 bases from V and 4 from J; bases not matched to a gene: 8. The CDR3 sequence is 17 residues long. The CDR3 sequence: CASRARRTSGGYNEQFF. DNA for the CDR3: TGCGCCAGCAGGGCCCGGAGGACTAGCGGGGGGTACAATGAGCAGTTCTTC.

This clone was seen just once. V is TRBV6-5 and J is TRBJ2-5; TRBD2 is a possible D gene (6 bases). Germline CDR1 is MNHEY and CDR2 is SVGAGI. Trimming took off 6 bases at V and 5 bases at J, with 16 bases between the two ends. CDR3 size: 14 residues. CDR3 nucleotide sequence: TGTGCCAGCAGCAAAATGACTAGTTTTGAGACCCAGTACTTC. Translated: CASSKMTSFETQYF.

The CDR3 protein is CASIPPGQGTEAFF. In DNA, the CDR3 is TGTGCCAGCATCCCCCCGGGACAGGGAACTGAAGCTTTCTTT. V usage is TRBV28 and J usage is TRBJ1-1; 9 bases are shared with TRBD1. Trimming took 7 bases from V and 5 from J; bases not matched to a gene: 8. The CDR3 spans 14 residues. Germline CDR1 reads MDHEN; CDR2 reads SYDVKM.

The gene calls are TRBV18 and TRBJ1-1, with D perhaps TRBD1 (5 bases). Germline CDR1 is KGHSH and CDR2 is LQKENI. Trimming took off 5 bases at V and 6 bases at J, with 16 bases between the two ends. The CDR3 runs to 14 residues. The CDR3 is CASSVLGGFAEAFF. In DNA form, the CDR3 reads TGTGCCAGCTCAGTCCTCGGGGGTTTCGCTGAAGCTTTCTTT.

The V gene is TRBV6-5, the J gene TRBJ1-4; D is unresolved. The germline CDR1 and CDR2 sequences are MNHEY and SVGAGI. V lost 4 bases to trimming and J lost 9 bases, with 12 bases between them. The CDR3 sequence is 13 residues long. The CDR3 reads CASSSAPRKKLFF. DNA for the CDR3: TGTGCCAGCAGTTCAGCTCCGAGGAAAAAACTGTTTTTT.

This clone was recorded many times. This rearrangement joins TRBV3-1 (or the pseudogene TRBV3-2) to TRBJ1-4, with a weak D call TRBD1 (6 bases). Germline values: CDR1 LGHDT, CDR2 YNNKEL (reference sequence). CDR3 length: 13 residues. Trimming left V 4 bases short and J 7 bases short, with 10 bases between. CDR3 nucleotide sequence: TGTGCCAGCAGCCCCAGGGGAAGTGAAAAACTGTTTTTT. This encodes CASSPRGSEKLFF.

This chain uses TRBV9 with TRBJ2-7; D may be TRBD1 (5 bases). This CDR3 comprises 16 residues. Germline V gene data show CDR1 as SGDLS and CDR2 as YYNGEE. V shed 0 bases and J shed 3 bases, with 16 bases lying between them. The CDR3 coding sequence is TGTGCCAGCAGCGTAGGGACCCAGGGTCTTATCTACGAGCAGTACTTC. It translates to CASSVGTQGLIYEQYF. Full variable domain (outside the CDR3, taken from reference TRBV9 and TRBJ2-7): DSGVTQTPKHLITATGQRVTLRCSPRSGDLSVYWYQQSLDQGLQFLIQYYNGEERAKGNILERFSAQQFPDLHSELNLSSLELGDSALYFCASSVGTQGLIYEQYFGPGTRLTVT.

V and J are TRBV5-1 and TRBJ1-1; D is possibly TRBD1 (6 bases). The CDR3 has 15 residues. V lost 1 base to trimming and J lost 8 bases, with 18 bases between them. The germline V gene has CDR1 SGHRS and CDR2 YFSETQ. CDR3 protein: CASSLYPGTFEEAFF. The CDR3 nucleotides read TGCGCCAGCAGCTTGTACCCGGGGACATTTGAGGAAGCTTTCTTT.

The CDR3 here is CASSLYSDRYYGYTF. CDR3 bases: TGTGCCAGCAGCTTATACTCGGACAGATACTATGGCTACACCTTC. The chain recombines TRBV5-4 with TRBJ1-2, with TRBD1 as a possible D gene (6 bases). V lost 2 bases to trimming and J lost 3 bases, with 14 bases between them. The CDR3 totals 15 residues. Germline V CDR1 and CDR2: SGHNT, YYREEE (reference sequence).

The gene calls are TRBV18 and TRBJ1-3; D ambiguous. Germline values: CDR1 KGHSH, CDR2 LQKENI. The CDR3 totals 15 residues. V lost 3 bases and J lost 1, with 10 bases in between. CDR3: CASSPLRDSGNTIYF. DNA for the CDR3: TGTGCCAGCTCACCGCTCCGAGATTCTGGAAACACCATATATTTT.

The chain employs TRBV6-5 and TRBJ2-7, with a possible D match to TRBD2 (6 bases). Per the germline V gene, CDR1 is MNHEY and CDR2 is SVGAGI. Between the trimmed V and J ends, which lost 7 bases and 6 bases, there was a span of 16 bases. There are 13 residues in the CDR3. Here the CDR3 DNA reads TGTGCCAGCACCCGGGACGGGGACTCCGAGCAGTACTTC. This sequence encodes CASTRDGDSEQYF.

V gene TRBV9 combines with J gene TRBJ2-3, with 12 positions matching TRBD2. Germline V lookup: CDR1 SGDLS, CDR2 YYNGEE. V was clipped by 4 bases and J by 4 bases; unmatched bases: 10. This CDR3 has 17 amino acids. DNA of the CDR3: TGTGCCAGCAGCCCGGCGTCTAGCGGGAGGGCCTCAGATACGCAGTATTTT. Protein: CASSPASSGRASDTQYF.

The CDR3 DNA reads TGTGCCAGTAGTATAACGACAGGGGCGCGATCACCCCTCCACTTT. Protein sequence: CASSITTGARSPLHF. The chain combines TRBV19 with TRBJ1-6, with TRBD1 matching 8 bases. Trimming removed 2 bases from V and 10 bases from J; junction bases left unmatched: 7. This CDR3 is 15 amino acids long. Germline V lookup: CDR1 LNHDA, CDR2 SQIVND (reference sequence).

This clone was counted a few times. J is TRBJ1-6 and V is TRBV7-2; the D gene is possibly TRBD1 (6 bases). Germline CDR1 is SGHTA and CDR2 is FQGNSA. This CDR3 comprises 14 residues. V lost 5 bases and J lost 10, with 15 bases in between. The CDR3 nucleotides are TGTGCCAGCAGCCCTACAGGGACGATATCACCCCTCCACTTT. Its translation is CASSPTGTISPLHF.

The genes are TRBV4-1 and TRBJ2-1; 8 bases align to TRBD2. J was trimmed by 7 bases and V by 4 bases; bases with no gene match: 3. The germline V gene encodes CDR1 MGHRA and CDR2 YSYEKL. CDR3 length equals 13 residues. This CDR3 reads CASSLGLENEQFF. The CDR3 DNA sequence: TGCGCCAGCAGCCTGGGACTAGAGAATGAGCAGTTCTTC.

This clone occurred a few times. V gene TRBV7-2 combines with J gene TRBJ2-1; D may be TRBD1 (6 bases). The CDR3 extends over 15 amino acids. The germline V gene encodes CDR1 SGHTA and CDR2 FQGNSA. Trimming removed 0 bases from V and 8 bases from J, with 14 bases in between. CDR3 in amino acids: CASSLAGARGDEQFF. The CDR3 DNA sequence: TGTGCCAGCAGCTTAGCGGGGGCTAGGGGTGATGAGCAGTTCTTC.

V is TRBV18 and J is TRBJ1-2, with TRBD1 as a possible D gene (5 bases). The CDR3 extends over 17 amino acids. V gave up 2 bases and J gave up 2 bases, with 18 bases separating them. The germline CDR1 and CDR2 sequences are KGHSH and LQKENI. DNA of the CDR3: TGTGCCAGCTCACCAGTGGAGGGGCGACCCCCCAACTATGGCTACACCTTC. This sequence encodes CASSPVEGRPPNYGYTF.

The chain carries TRBV7-2 and TRBJ1-1, with D unresolved. Trimming pared 4 bases from V and 0 bases from J, leaving 6 bases between. This CDR3 spans 13 amino acids. Germline values: CDR1 SGHTA, CDR2 FQGNSA. The CDR3 DNA follows: TGTGCCAGCAGCTCCGGGTTGAACACTGAAGCTTTCTTT. Amino acid sequence: CASSSGLNTEAFF. Combining the CDR3 with reference TRBV7-2 and TRBJ1-1 gives the whole variable domain GAGVSQSPSNKVTEKGKDVELRCDPISGHTALYWYRQSLGQGLEFLIYFQGNSAPDKSGLPSDRFSAERTGGSVSTLTIQRTQQEDSAVYLCASSSGLNTEAFFGQGTRLTVV.

The chain links TRBV7-2 to TRBJ2-2; TRBD1 agrees at 12 bases. CDR3 length equals 15 residues. Germline CDR1 SGHTA, CDR2 FQGNSA. Trimming at V came to 5 bases and at J to 6 bases, leaving 4 bases not matched to a gene. CDR3: CASSQRDRGPGELFF. The CDR3 DNA sequence: TGTGCCAGCAGCCAGCGGGACAGGGGGCCCGGGGAGCTGTTTTTT.

This clone was seen only once. This sequence joins TRBV5-1 and TRBJ1-5; D gene unclear. This CDR3 contains 14 residues. Germline V gives CDR1 SGHRS, CDR2 YFSETQ. Trimming cost V 0 bases and J 5 bases, with 9 bases left between them. The CDR3 protein is CASSLAGVDQPQHF. CDR3 coding DNA: TGCGCCAGCAGCTTGGCCGGGGTCGATCAGCCCCAGCATTTT.